Listed below are T cell receptor beta chains from one sample, sequenced in a study of identical twins. Via MiXCR, TCRdb re-called the 5' RACE reads, giving one row per CDR3 protein. Among 550,000 to 800,000 distinct CDR3 sequences listed, about 7% were seen once. Separately, the same data were catalogued under a study of yellow fever vaccine responses in identical twins.

Specimen: PBMCs. The receptors shown here come from a woman aged 18-29 years in good health. Each CDR3 is given with its conserved first and last residue. D genes are given only for firm matches. The size entry is marked missing in some rows and otherwise reads once, few, many or a size class.

TRBD1 | TRBJ1-2 | TRBV5-6 | many | CASSSRGLGTASTRYTF | TGTGCCAGCAGTTCGAGGGGGCTAGGGACCGCCTCGACGCGCTACACCTTC
- | TRBJ1-2 | TRBV5-6 | few | CASSLGPKNGYTF | TGTGCCAGCAGCTTGGGGCCGAAAAATGGCTACACCTTC
TRBD2 | TRBJ2-3 | TRBV6-2/TRBV6-3 | few | CASSYGTGGPIYTDTQYF | TGTGCCAGCAGTTACGGAACGGGAGGGCCGATATATACAGATACGCAGTATTTT
- | TRBJ2-1 | TRBV12-3/TRBV12-4 | - | CASSLVGGRHNEQFF | TGTGCCAGCAGTTTAGTGGGCGGGCGGCACAATGAGCAGTTCTTC
TRBD2 | TRBJ2-7 | TRBV7-9 | many | CASSTGLARGYEQYF | TGTGCCAGCAGCACTGGACTAGCACGGGGATACGAGCAGTACTTC
TRBD1 | TRBJ1-2 | TRBV18 | many | CASSPPDRGYGYTF | TGTGCCAGCTCACCACCGGACAGGGGCTATGGCTACACCTTC
- | TRBJ1-1 | TRBV3-1 | - | CASSYGPGTEAFF | TGTGCCAGCAGCTACGGACCAGGGACTGAAGCTTTCTTT
- | TRBJ2-5 | TRBV20-1 | few | CSASGHGGETQYF | TGCAGTGCGTCGGGCCATGGGGGGGAGACCCAGTACTTC
TRBD2 | TRBJ2-2 | TRBV27 | - | CASTGRSGGNTGELFF | TGTGCCAGCACAGGCAGGAGCGGGGGTAACACCGGGGAGCTGTTTTTT
- | TRBJ2-7 | TRBV12-3/TRBV12-4 | many | CASSLVGGGVYEQYF | TGTGCCAGCAGTTTAGTCGGCGGGGGCGTCTACGAGCAGTACTTC
TRBD2 | TRBJ2-5 | TRBV10-2 | few | CASSPSGGVQETQYF | TGCGCCAGCAGTCCTAGCGGGGGGGTACAAGAGACCCAGTACTTC
TRBD1 | TRBJ1-5 | TRBV20-1 | - | CSARGTGGQPQHF | TGCAGTGCTCGGGGGACAGGCGGTCAGCCCCAGCATTTT
TRBD1 | TRBJ2-1 | TRBV2 | - | CASSFMGQGSNEQFF | TGTGCCAGCAGCTTTATGGGACAGGGGTCCAATGAGCAGTTCTTC
- | TRBJ1-1 | TRBV6-5 | few | CASSYGARITEAFF | TGTGCCAGCAGTTACGGGGCGCGTATCACTGAAGCTTTCTTT
TRBD2 | TRBJ2-1 | TRBV5-1 | many | CASSLEGSGRKYHEQFF | TGCGCCAGCAGCTTGGAGGGTAGCGGGAGGAAGTATCATGAGCAGTTCTTC
- | TRBJ1-5 | TRBV5-1 | many | CASSLGTNNQPQHF | TGCGCCAGCAGCTTAGGGACAAACAATCAGCCCCAGCATTTT
- | TRBJ2-1 | TRBV4-1 | - | CASSYTRSSYNEQFF | TGCGCCAGCAGCTACACACGCAGCTCCTACAATGAGCAGTTCTTC
TRBD2 | TRBJ2-5 | TRBV29-1 | many | CSVEPHPPSGTFQETQYF | TGCAGCGTTGAACCCCATCCACCTAGCGGAACCTTCCAAGAGACCCAGTACTTC
TRBD2 | TRBJ2-1 | TRBV12-3/TRBV12-4 | many | CASSRLLAGGGNEQFF | TGTGCCAGCAGCCGCCTACTAGCGGGGGGAGGTAATGAGCAGTTCTTC
- | TRBJ1-5 | TRBV7-9 | many | CASSSGQPNQPQHF | TGTGCCAGCAGCTCCGGACAGCCCAATCAGCCCCAGCATTTT
- | TRBJ1-5 | TRBV6-5 | many | CASRQGDQPQHF | TGTGCCAGCAGACAGGGTGACCAGCCCCAGCATTTT
TRBD2 | TRBJ2-1 | TRBV6-5 | many | CASSYASGGGNEQFF | TGTGCCAGCAGTTACGCTAGCGGGGGAGGCAATGAGCAGTTCTTC
- | TRBJ1-1 | TRBV7-9 | many | CASRRGGDTEAFF | TGTGCCAGCCGCCGAGGAGGGGACACTGAAGCTTTCTTT
TRBD1 | TRBJ2-1 | TRBV2 | many | CASSEWDRGGNEQFF | TGTGCCAGCAGTGAATGGGACAGGGGAGGCAATGAGCAGTTCTTC
- | TRBJ1-2 | TRBV5-5 | few | CASSTGGGSRYGYTF | TGTGCCAGCAGCACTGGTGGGGGTTCGCGCTATGGCTACACCTTC
TRBD1 | TRBJ1-3 | TRBV7-9 | many | CASSGQGYGNTIYF | TGTGCCAGCAGCGGACAGGGGTATGGAAACACCATATATTTT